This TCR beta chain derives from a study of T cells after yellow fever vaccination. Study details: Where fractions had low cell numbers, libraries were prepared from them with the SMART-Seq v4 Ultra Low Input RNA kit.

Study observations and caveats: Most clones from primary vaccination were detected again post-booster (just under 97% CD4, about 85% CD8). Contaminating bulk clonotypes could be abundant in FACS-sorted repertoires.

This clonotype appeared many times. As yet, its antigen is unknown. 5'RACE template switching generated TCR cDNA, adding a universal primer site and UMIs. TCRdb analysed the 5' RACE reads with MiXCR anew, one entry per CDR3 protein. The sample records hundreds of thousands of distinct CDR3 sequences, about 5.2% being singletons. This CDR3 has 14 residues. Between the trimmed V and J ends, which lost 3 bases and 7 bases, there was a span of 13 bases. Germline CDR1 is SGHTA and CDR2 is FQGNSA. The chain has TRBV7-2 and TRBJ1-5; tentatively, D is TRBD1 (5 bases). Sample: CD4+ T cells sorted from PBMCs, taken on the day of the yellow fever booster vaccination. The source is a man between 18 and 35 years old who received the YFV17D yellow fever vaccine. The CDR3 reads CASSFGREVQPQHF. The DNA of the CDR3 is TGTGCCAGCAGCTTTGGCAGGGAGGTACAGCCCCAGCATTTT.